This paragraph covers one T cell receptor beta chain sequence. Its target is unknown. The PCR used 60 Vbeta and 13 Jbeta primers. Clones were read by immunoSEQ multiplex PCR, and TCRdb kept only the in-frame ones, dropping some. The sample includes approximately 200,000 clones, 84% of them seen just once. Trimming pared 5 bases from V and 0 bases from J, leaving 16 bases between. Germline V CDR1 and CDR2: MNHEY, SMNVEV (reference sequence). This CDR3 is 16 amino acids long. This entry is derived from a study of cytomegalovirus exposure and HLA in healthy donors. Study-wide background: Samples from HLA-typed donors yielded about 80 million unique TCRs in an early data release. Notes on the study in general: It was fewer than 200 TCR beta chains that were listed as cytomegalovirus-associated.

Sample: PBMCs. V is TRBV27 and J is TRBJ1-1; D might be TRBD1 (6 bases). This sequence originates from a boy younger than 18 in good health and CMV-seronegative. The CDR3 here is CASSTSRGLLNTEAFF. In nucleotides, the CDR3 is TGTGCCAGCAGTACCTCCAGGGGTCTCCTGAACACTGAAGCTTTCTTT.